This section outlines one T cell receptor (beta chain) sequence together with its context. Its antigen is currently unknown. The missing conserved phenylalanine or tryptophan at the end of this CDR3 makes a read error likely. Because the CDR3's place on the DNA is in doubt, the DNA is left out and the CDR3 is given as listed by TCRdb. This entry is derived from a study of CD8+CD57+ T cells in acquired aplastic anemia. Study-wide points: Approximately 27 CD8+ CDR3 sequences occurred in both the patients and the controls.

Genomic DNA served as template for TCR beta VDJ and CDR3 profiling. A single record per CDR3 protein comes from TCRdb applying MiXCR to the reads. The sample includes 270,000 or so distinct CDR3 sequences, 82% of them seen just once. The length of the CDR3 is 16 amino acids, counting both ends. CDR1 is SNHLY, CDR2 FYNNEI, per germline. By flow cytometry, patients selected for sequencing had shown an expansion of CD8+CD57+ cells. At the time of blood sampling, patients had not yet received any therapy. The source is a human donor with aplastic anemia. Sequenced: sorted CD4+, CD8+, or CD8+CD57+ T cells (not recorded which) from PBMCs. V and J are TRBV2 and TRBJ2-1; TRBD1 is taken as the D call from the table, unchecked against the DNA. CDR3 sequence reads: CASGDGGTDTQYFEPG.